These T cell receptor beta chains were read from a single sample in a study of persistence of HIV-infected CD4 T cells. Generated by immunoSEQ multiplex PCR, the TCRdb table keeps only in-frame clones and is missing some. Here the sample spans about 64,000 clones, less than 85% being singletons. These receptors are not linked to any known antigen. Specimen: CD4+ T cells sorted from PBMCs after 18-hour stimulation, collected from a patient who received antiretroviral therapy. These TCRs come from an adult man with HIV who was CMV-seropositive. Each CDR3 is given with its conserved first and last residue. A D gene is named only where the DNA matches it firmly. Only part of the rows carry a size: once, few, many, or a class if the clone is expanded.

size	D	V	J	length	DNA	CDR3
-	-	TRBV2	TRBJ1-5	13	TGTGCCAGCAGTTACGGGGGCAATCAGCCCCAGCATTTT	CASSYGGNQPQHF
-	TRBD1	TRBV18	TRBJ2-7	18	TGTGCCAGCTCACCTCCCGGGACAGTCGGGGACCAACTCTACGAGCAGTACTTC	CASSPPGTVGDQLYEQYF
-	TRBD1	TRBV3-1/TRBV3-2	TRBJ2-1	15	TGTGCCAGCAGCGACCCGGGACAGGATAACAATGAGCAGTTCTTC	CASSDPGQDNNEQFF
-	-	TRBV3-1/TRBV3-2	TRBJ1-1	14	TGTGCCAGCAGCCCCCGGGAGCGCAGCACTGAAGCTTTCTTT	CASSPRERSTEAFF
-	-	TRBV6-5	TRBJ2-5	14	TGTGCCAGCAGCCCGGGCAGGGCGGCAGAGACCCAGTACTTC	CASSPGRAAETQYF
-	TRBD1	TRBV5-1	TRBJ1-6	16	TGCGCCAGCAGCTCCAGGGGGACAGCTTATAATTCACCCCTCCACTTT	CASSSRGTAYNSPLHF
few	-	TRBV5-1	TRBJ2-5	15	TGCGCCAGCAGCTCAGGCGCAGGGACGCAAGAGACCCAGTACTTC	CASSSGAGTQETQYF
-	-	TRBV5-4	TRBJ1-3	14	TGTGCCAGCAGCGGACCGGGACGCCTAAACACCATATATTTT	CASSGPGRLNTIYF
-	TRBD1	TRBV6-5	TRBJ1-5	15	TGTGCCAGCAGACCAAGGACAGGGGCCAATCAGCCCCAGCATTTT	CASRPRTGANQPQHF
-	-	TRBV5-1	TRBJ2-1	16	TGCGCCAGCAGCTCGGTTAAAGGGGGCTCCTACAATGAGCAGTTCTTC	CASSSVKGGSYNEQFF